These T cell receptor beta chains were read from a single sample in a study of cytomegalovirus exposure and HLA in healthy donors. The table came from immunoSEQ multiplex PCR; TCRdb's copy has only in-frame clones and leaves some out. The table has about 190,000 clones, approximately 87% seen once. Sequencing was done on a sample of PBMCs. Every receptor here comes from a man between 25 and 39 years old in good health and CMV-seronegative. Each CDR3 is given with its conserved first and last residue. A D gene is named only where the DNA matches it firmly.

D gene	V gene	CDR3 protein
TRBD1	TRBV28	CASSGGGEKPQHF
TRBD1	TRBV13	CASSPTGATEAFF
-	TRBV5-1	CASSLIPDNEQFF
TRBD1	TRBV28	CASSSLGQGAYEQYF
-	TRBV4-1	CASSQEPGNEQFF
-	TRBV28	CASSLDSYEQYF
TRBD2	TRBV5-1	CASSLDFGGAYEQYF
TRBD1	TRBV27	CASRAGQNANYGYTF
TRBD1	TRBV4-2	CASSDRDRVTDTQYF
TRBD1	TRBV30	CAWSVGTGYEQYF
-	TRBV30	CAWRAGGHQGGGYTF
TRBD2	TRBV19	CASTHLAGGMGEQFF
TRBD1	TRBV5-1	CASSLEGQGLREQYF
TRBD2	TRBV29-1	CSVVRPSGSSEQYF
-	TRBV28	CASSLTVGQQTGELFF
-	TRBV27	CASSPLVRGYNEQFF
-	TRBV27	CASRAPGGGNEKLFF
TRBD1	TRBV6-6	CASRQGAGELFF
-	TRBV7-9	CASSLGRGLEDTEAFF
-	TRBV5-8	CASSLGWASYEQYF
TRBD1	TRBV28	CASTGGHEQYF
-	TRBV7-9	CASSPQDWGYTF
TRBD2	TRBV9	CASKSRDYYNEQFF
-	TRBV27	CASSFSRNQPQHF
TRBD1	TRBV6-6	CASSYGSRQGDGYTF
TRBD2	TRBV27	CASSLRGRAFSEQYF
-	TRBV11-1	CASSPIGSNRNEKLFF
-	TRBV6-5	CASRGAGPQEAQYF
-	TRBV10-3	CAIPAGPQNTGELFF
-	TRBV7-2	CASKFESTEAFF
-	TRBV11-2	CASSLGGLNTEAFF
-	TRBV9	CASSAKHFSHNEQFF
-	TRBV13	CASSLAGLWQFF
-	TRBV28	CASRSGQEGTDTQYF
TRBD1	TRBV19	CASSILPGTENYYGYTF
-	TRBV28	CASSPRGASRNTIYF
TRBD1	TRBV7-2	CASGLGQTNEKLFF
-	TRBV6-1	CASSEAASTAYRGYTF
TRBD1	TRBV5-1	CASSRTGTYEQYF
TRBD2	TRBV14	CASSLMLTSGADGELFF
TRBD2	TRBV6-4	CASSVTSGTDYNEQFF
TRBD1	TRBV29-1	CSARTGGKYEQYF
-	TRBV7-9	CASSFGPRVDSPLHF
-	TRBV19	CASSISRVVETQYF
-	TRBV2	CASTERGATDTQYF
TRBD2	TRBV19	CASSIVKRGGLTDTQYF